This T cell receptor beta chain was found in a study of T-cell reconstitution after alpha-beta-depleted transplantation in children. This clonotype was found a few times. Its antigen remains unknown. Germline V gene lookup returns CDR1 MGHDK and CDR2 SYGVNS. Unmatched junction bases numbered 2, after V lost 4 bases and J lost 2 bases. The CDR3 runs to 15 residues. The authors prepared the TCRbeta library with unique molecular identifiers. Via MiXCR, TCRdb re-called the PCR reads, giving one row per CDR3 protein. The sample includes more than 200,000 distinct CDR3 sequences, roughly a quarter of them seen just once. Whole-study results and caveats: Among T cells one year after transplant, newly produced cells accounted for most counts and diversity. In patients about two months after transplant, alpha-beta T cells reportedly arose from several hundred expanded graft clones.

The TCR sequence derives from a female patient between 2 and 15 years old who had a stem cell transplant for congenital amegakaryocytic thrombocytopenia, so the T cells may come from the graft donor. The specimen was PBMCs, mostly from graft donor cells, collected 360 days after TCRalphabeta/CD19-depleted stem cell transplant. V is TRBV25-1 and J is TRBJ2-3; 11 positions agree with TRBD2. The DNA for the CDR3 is TGTGCCAGCAGTGTACTAGCGGGAGCCACAGATACGCAGTATTTT. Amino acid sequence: CASSVLAGATDTQYF.